Each of the 12 T cell receptor beta chains below was sequenced from the same sample in a study of OX40 agonist ivuxolimab in advanced cancers. The repertoire was sequenced with immunoSEQ multiplex PCR; TCRdb's copy has only in-frame clones and lacks some. This table holds tens of thousands of clones, roughly 85% found once. Specimen: CD4+ or CD8+ T cells sorted from blood, collected in a trial of the OX40 agonist ivuxolimab. The receptors were gathered from an adult with an advanced solid tumor such as melanoma, head and neck, liver or kidney cancer.

This rearrangement joins TRBV18 to TRBJ2-5; D is unresolved. Trimming removed 2 bases at V and 5 bases at J, with 6 bases between. There are 12 residues in the CDR3. CDR1 KGHSH and CDR2 LQKENI come from the germline V gene. CDR3 in DNA: TGTGCCAGCTCACCAATCGGGGAGACCCAGTACTTC. Encoded protein: CASSPIGETQYF.

This chain links TRBV11-3 with TRBJ2-5; 10 bases fit TRBD2. The CDR3 extends over 16 amino acids. CDR1 SGHNT and CDR2 YENEEA come from the germline V gene. The J segment lost 5 bases and the V segment lost 1 base, leaving 7 bases of the junction unmatched. Written as DNA, the CDR3 is TGTGCCAGCAGCTTAGGGCTAGCGGGAGAGGGTGAGACCCAGTACTTC. Translation gives CASSLGLAGEGETQYF.

This sequence joins TRBV5-8 and TRBJ2-5; 8 nucleotides line up with TRBD1. The end of the DNA is better explained by TRBJ2-7, so the J call may be wrong. The CDR3 is made up of 13 amino acids. Looked up from germline, CDR1 is SGHTS and CDR2 is YDEGEE. The CDR3 DNA reads TGTGCCAGCAGCTCCGGACAGGGCTACGAGCAGTACTTC. Protein product: CASSSGQGYEQYF.

The CDR3 spells CASSADGSGELFF. The CDR3 nucleotides are TGTGCCAGCAGTGCGGACGGGTCCGGGGAGCTGTTTTTT. This chain joins TRBV28 and TRBJ2-2; D remains ambiguous. Looked up from germline, CDR1 is MDHEN and CDR2 is SYDVKM. This CDR3 region has 13 residues. V was shortened by 5 bases and J by 6 bases, with 10 bases between the two germline ends.

This clone has just one count. The V gene is TRBV7-2, the J gene TRBJ1-2, with 7 bases identical to TRBD1. CDR1 and CDR2 (germline): SGHTA, FQGNSA. The CDR3 consists of 14 residues. J gave up 3 bases and V 5 bases, and 6 bases lay outside the gene matches. The CDR3: CASSPQGRYYGYTF. In DNA form, the CDR3 reads TGTGCCAGCAGCCCACAGGGGCGGTACTATGGCTACACCTTC.

The gene calls are TRBV7-2 and TRBJ2-4; D is unclear. V was clipped by 1 base and J by 0 bases, with 10 bases between them. The CDR3 runs 16 residues. CDR1 SGHTA and CDR2 FQGNSA come from the germline V gene. CDR3 nucleotides: TGTGCCAGCAGCTTAGTTGGCAGCCTAGCCAAAAACATTCAGTACTTC. Translation gives CASSLVGSLAKNIQYF.

V and J are TRBV18 and TRBJ1-1, with D tentatively TRBD1 (6 bases). V lost 6 bases, J lost 0 bases, and 17 bases lay in between. The CDR3 is 16 residues long. Germline V gives CDR1 KGHSH, CDR2 LQKENI. This CDR3 is CASSPLGGRMNTEAFF. Written as DNA, the CDR3 is TGTGCCAGCTCTCCTTTGGGGGGGCGGATGAACACTGAAGCTTTCTTT.

In DNA, the CDR3 is TGTGCCAGCAGTCACCCGCCCTCCTACGAGCAGTACTTC. Encoded protein: CASSHPPSYEQYF. The J gene is TRBJ2-7, the V gene TRBV11-2, with unresolved D. Germline CDR1 reads SGHAT; CDR2 reads FQNNGV. The CDR3 has 13 residues. Trimming left V 6 bases short and J 0 bases short, with 9 bases between.

The V gene is TRBV4-2, the J gene TRBJ1-2; maybe TRBD1 (5 bases). Trimming removed 3 bases from V and 8 bases from J, with 19 bases in between. This CDR3 contains 15 residues. CDR1 and CDR2 from the germline V gene are LGHNA and YNFKEQ. The CDR3 loop reads CASSHQTPGAGGYTF. The DNA of the CDR3 is TGTGCCAGCAGCCACCAGACCCCCGGGGCTGGAGGCTACACCTTC.

This sequence joins TRBV29-1 and TRBJ1-2; TRBD1 aligns across 8 bases. With 4 bases clipped from V and 5 bases from J, the junction kept 3 bases outside the gene matches. CDR1 SQVTM and CDR2 ANQGSEA come from the germline V gene. The CDR3 spans 12 residues. In DNA form, the CDR3 reads TGCAGCGTTGTGACAGGGGATTATGGCTACACCTTC. It yields the protein CSVVTGDYGYTF.

This chain links TRBV4-2 with TRBJ2-5; D remains ambiguous. The CDR3 extends over 13 amino acids. Germline CDR1 LGHNA, CDR2 YNFKEQ. The germline V and J ends were trimmed by 0 bases and 9 bases, with 11 bases remaining between them. This CDR3 is CASSQDILEPQYF. The CDR3 coding sequence is TGTGCCAGCAGCCAAGATATATTGGAGCCCCAGTACTTC.

This chain connects TRBV5-4 to TRBJ2-1; the D is unclear. The germline V and J ends were trimmed by 0 bases and 5 bases, with 6 bases remaining between them. The germline gives CDR1 SGHNT, CDR2 YYREEE (reference sequence). The CDR3 contains 13 residues. The CDR3 DNA reads as TGTGCCAGCAGCTTGGCGGCAGACAATGAGCAGTTCTTC. It codes for CASSLAADNEQFF. The complete variable domain, with remaining parts taken from reference TRBV5-4 and TRBJ2-1, reads ETGVTQSPTHLIKTRGQQVTLRCSSQSGHNTVSWYQQALGQGPQFIFQYYREEENGRGNFPPRFSGLQFPNYSSELNVNALELDDSALYLCASSLAADNEQFFGPGTRLTVL.